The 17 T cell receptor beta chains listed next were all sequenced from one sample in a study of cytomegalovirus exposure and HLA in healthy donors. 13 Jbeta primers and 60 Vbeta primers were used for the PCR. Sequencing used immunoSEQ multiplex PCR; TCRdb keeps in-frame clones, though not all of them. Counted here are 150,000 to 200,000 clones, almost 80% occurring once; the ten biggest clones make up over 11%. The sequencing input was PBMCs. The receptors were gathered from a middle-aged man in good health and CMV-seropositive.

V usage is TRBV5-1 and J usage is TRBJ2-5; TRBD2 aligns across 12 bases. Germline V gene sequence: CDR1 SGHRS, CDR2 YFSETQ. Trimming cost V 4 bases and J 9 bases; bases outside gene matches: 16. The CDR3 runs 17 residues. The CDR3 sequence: CASSPDPLTSGGPSQYF. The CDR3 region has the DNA TGCGCCAGCAGCCCCGACCCTTTGACTAGCGGGGGCCCCTCCCAGTACTTC.

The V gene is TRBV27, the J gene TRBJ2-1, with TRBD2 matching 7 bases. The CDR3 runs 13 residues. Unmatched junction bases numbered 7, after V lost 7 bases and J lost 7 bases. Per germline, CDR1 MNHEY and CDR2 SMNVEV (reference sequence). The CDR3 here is CASTRGEGNEQFF. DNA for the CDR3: TGTGCCAGCACCCGGGGGGAAGGGAATGAGCAGTTCTTC.

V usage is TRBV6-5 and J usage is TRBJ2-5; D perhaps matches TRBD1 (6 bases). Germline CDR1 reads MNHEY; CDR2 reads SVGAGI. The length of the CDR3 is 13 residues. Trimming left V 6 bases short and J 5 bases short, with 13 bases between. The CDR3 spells CASRATGIETQYF. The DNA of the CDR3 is TGTGCCAGCAGGGCTACAGGGATCGAGACCCAGTACTTC.

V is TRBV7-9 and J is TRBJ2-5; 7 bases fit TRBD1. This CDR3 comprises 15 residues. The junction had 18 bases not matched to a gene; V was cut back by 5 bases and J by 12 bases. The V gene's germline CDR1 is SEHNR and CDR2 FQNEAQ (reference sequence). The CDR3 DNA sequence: TGTGCCAGCAGCGCGCCTTTGACAGGGACGGCACGGGAGTACTTC. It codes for CASSAPLTGTAREYF.

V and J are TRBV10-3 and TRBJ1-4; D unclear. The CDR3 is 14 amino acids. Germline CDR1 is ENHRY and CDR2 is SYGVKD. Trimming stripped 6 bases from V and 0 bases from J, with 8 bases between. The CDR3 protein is CAIRDGATNEKLFF. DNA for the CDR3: TGTGCCATCAGGGACGGGGCAACTAATGAAAAACTGTTTTTT.

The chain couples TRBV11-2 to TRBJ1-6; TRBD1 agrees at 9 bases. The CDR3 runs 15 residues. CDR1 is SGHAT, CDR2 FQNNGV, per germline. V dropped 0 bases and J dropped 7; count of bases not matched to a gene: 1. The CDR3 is CASSLEGTGNSPLHF. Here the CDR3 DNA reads TGTGCCAGCAGCTTAGAAGGGACAGGGAATTCACCCCTCCACTTT.

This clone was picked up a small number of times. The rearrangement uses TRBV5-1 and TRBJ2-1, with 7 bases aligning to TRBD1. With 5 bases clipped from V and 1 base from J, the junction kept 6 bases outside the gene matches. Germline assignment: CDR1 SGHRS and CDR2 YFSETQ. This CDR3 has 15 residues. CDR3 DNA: TGCGCCAGCAGACTAGGGGGCTCATCCTACAATGAGCAGTTCTTC. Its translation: CASRLGGSSYNEQFF.

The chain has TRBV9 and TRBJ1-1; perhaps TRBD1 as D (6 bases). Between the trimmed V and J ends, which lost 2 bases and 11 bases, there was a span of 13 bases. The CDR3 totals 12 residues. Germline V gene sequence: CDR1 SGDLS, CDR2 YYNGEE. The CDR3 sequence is CASSVGSGVAFF. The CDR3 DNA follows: TGTGCCAGCAGCGTCGGGTCAGGGGTTGCTTTCTTT.

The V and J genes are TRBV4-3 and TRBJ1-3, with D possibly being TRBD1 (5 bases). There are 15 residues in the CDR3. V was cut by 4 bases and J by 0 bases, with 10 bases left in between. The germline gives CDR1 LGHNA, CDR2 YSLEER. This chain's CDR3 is CASSLLGPSGNTIYF. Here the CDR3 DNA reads TGCGCCAGCAGCCTTCTGGGGCCCTCTGGAAACACCATATATTTT.

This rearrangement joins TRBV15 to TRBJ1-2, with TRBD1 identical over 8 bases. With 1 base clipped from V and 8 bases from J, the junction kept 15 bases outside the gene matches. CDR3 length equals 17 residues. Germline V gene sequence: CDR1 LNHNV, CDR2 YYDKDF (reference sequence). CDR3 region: CATSRGAGGAGSRGYTF. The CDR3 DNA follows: TGTGCCACCAGCAGAGGGGCAGGGGGCGCAGGGTCGCGAGGCTACACCTTC.

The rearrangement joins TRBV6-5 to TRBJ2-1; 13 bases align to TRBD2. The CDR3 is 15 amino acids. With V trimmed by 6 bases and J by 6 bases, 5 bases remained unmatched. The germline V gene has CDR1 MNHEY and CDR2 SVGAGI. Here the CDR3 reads CASSVTSGGANEQFF. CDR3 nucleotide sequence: TGTGCCAGCAGCGTTACTAGCGGGGGGGCCAATGAGCAGTTCTTC.

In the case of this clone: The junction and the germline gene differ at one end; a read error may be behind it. DNA of the CDR3: TGTGCCGGCAGTTACTCTACCCTAGGGGCCTACGAGCAGTACTTC. Protein product: CAGSYSTLGAYEQYF. The chain uses TRBV6-5 and TRBJ2-7; tentative D call: TRBD1 (5 bases). The CDR3 runs to 15 residues. Germline CDR1 and CDR2: MNHEY and SVGAGI.

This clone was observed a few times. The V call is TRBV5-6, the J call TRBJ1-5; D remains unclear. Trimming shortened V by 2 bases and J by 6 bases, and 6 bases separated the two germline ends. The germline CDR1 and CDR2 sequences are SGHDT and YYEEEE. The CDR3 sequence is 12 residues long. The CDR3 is CASSFFGQPQHF. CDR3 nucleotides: TGTGCCAGCAGCTTTTTCGGTCAGCCCCAGCATTTT.

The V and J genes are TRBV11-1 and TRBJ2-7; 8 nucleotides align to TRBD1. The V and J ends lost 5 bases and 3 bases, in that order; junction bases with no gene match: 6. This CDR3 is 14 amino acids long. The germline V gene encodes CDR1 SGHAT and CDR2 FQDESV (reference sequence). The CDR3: CASSPRTGNYEQYF. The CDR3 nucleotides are TGTGCCAGCAGCCCCCGGACAGGGAACTACGAGCAGTACTTC.

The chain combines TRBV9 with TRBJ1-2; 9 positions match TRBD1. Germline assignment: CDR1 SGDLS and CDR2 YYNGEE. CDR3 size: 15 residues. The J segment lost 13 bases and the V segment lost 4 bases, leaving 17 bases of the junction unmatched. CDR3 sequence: CASSSPAGTGILITF. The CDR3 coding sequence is TGTGCCAGCAGCTCCCCGGCGGGGACAGGGATATTGATCACCTTC.

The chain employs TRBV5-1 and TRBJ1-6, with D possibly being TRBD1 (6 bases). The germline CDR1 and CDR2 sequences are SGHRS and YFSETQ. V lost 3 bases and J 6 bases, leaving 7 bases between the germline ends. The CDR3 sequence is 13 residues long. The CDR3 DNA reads TGCGCCAGCAGCTCGGACAGTAATTCACCCCTCCACTTT. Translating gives CASSSDSNSPLHF.

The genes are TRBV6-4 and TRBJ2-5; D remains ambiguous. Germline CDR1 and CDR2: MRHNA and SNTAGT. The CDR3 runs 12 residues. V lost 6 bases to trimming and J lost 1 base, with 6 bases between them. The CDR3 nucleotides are TGTGCCAGCAGCGTTCGCCAAGAGACCCAGTACTTC. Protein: CASSVRQETQYF.